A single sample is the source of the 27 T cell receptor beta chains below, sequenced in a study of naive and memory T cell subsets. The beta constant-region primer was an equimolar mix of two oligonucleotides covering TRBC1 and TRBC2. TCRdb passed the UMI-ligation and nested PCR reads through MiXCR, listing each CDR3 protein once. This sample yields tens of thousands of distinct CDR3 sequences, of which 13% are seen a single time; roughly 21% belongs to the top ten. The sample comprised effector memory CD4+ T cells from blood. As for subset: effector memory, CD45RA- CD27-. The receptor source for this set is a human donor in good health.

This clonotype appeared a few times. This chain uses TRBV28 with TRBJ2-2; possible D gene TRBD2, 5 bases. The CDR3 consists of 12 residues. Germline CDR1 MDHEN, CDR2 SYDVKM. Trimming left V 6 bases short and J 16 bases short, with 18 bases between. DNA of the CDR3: TGTGCCAGCAGCTCACCAGTCGGGGTATCGTTTTTT. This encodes CASSSPVGVSFF. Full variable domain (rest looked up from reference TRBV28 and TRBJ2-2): DVKVTQSSRYLVKRTGEKVFLECVQDMDHENMFWYRQDPGLGLRLIYFSYDVKMKEKGDIPEGYSVSREKKERFSLILESASTNQTSMYLCASSSPVGVSFFGEGSRLTVL.

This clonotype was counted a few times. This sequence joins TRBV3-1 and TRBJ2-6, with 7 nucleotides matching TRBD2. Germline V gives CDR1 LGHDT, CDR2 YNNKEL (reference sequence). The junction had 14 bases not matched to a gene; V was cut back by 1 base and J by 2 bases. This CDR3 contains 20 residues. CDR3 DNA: TGTGCCAGCAGCCAAGTTGACGAGCGGGAAAAAGGAACTGGGGCCAACGTCCTGACTTTC. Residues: CASSQVDEREKGTGANVLTF.

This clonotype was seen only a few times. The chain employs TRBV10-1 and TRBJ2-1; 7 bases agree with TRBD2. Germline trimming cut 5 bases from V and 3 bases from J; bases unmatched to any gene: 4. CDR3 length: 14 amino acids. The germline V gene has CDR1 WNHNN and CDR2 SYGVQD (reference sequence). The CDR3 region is CASSLAVNYNEQFF. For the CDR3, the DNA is TGCGCCAGCAGTCTAGCGGTCAACTACAATGAGCAGTTCTTC.

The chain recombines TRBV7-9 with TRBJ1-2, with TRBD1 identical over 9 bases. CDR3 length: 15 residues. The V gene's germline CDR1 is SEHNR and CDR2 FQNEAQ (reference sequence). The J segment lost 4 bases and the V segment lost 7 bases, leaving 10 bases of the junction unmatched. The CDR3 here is CASTAGQGSIYGYTF. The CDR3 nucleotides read TGTGCCAGCACCGCAGGACAGGGGTCGATCTATGGCTACACCTTC.

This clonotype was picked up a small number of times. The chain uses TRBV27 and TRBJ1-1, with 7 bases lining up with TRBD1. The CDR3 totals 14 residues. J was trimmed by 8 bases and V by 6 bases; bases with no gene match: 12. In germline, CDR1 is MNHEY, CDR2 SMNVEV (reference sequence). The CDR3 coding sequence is TGTGCCAGCAGGATAAACAGGGACAGCGAAGAAGCTTTCTTT. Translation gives CASRINRDSEEAFF.

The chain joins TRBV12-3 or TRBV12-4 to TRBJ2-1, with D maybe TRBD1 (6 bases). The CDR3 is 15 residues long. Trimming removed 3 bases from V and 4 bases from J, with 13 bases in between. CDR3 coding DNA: TGTGCCAGCAGTTTTGGGGGCCGGGGTTACAATGAGCAGTTCTTC. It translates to CASSFGGRGYNEQFF.

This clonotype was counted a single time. CDR3 region: CASSSWTGPHIQYF. In nucleotides, the CDR3 is TGTGCCAGTAGTTCTTGGACAGGGCCGCACATTCAGTACTTC. The gene calls are TRBV19 and TRBJ2-4; 8 nucleotides line up with TRBD1. The germline V gene has CDR1 LNHDA and CDR2 SQIVND (reference sequence). The junction had 8 bases not matched to a gene; V was cut back by 5 bases and J by 8 bases. This CDR3 has 14 amino acids. The whole variable domain, filled in from reference TRBV19 and TRBJ2-4, reads DGGITQSPKYLFRKEGQNVTLSCEQNLNHDAMYWYRQDPGQGLRLIYYSQIVNDFQKGDIAEGYSVSREKKESFPLTVTSAQKNPTAFYLCASSSWTGPHIQYFGAGTRLSVL.

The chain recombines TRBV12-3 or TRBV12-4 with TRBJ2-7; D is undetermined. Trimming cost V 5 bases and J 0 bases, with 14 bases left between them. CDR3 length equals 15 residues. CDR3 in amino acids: CASSLGLRSSYEQYF. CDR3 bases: TGTGCCAGCAGTCTTGGGCTACGAAGCTCCTACGAGCAGTACTTC.

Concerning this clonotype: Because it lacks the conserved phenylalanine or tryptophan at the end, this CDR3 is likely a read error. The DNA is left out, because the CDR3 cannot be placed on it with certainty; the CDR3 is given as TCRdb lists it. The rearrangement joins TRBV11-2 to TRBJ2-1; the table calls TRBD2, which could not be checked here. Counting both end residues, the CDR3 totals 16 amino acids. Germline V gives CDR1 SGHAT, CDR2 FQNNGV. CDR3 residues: CASSHTGPTVGNEQGC.

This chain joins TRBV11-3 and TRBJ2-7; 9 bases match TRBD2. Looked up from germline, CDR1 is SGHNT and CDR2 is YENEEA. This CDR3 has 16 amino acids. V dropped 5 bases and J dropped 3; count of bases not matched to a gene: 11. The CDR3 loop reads CASSPAAAGGGYEQYF. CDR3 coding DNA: TGTGCCAGCAGCCCCGCCGCCGCGGGAGGGGGCTACGAGCAGTACTTC.

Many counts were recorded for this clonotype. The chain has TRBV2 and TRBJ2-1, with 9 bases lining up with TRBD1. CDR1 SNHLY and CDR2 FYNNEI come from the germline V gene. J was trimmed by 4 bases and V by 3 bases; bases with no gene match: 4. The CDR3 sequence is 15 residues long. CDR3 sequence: CASSEGGQGYNEQFF. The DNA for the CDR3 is TGTGCCAGCAGTGAGGGGGGACAGGGATACAATGAGCAGTTCTTC.

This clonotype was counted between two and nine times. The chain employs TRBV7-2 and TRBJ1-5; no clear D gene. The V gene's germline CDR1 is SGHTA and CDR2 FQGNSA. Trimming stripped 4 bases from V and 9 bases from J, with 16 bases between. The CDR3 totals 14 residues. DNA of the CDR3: TGTGCCAGCAGCTCTAACACAGTATGGGCGCCCCAGCATTTT. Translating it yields CASSSNTVWAPQHF.

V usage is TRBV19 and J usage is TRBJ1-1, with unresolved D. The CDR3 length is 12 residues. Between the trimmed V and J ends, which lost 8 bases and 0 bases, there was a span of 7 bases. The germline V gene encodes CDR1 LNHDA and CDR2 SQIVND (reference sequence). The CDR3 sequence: CASGGVNTEAFF. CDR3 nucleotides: TGTGCCAGTGGAGGTGTGAACACTGAAGCTTTCTTT.

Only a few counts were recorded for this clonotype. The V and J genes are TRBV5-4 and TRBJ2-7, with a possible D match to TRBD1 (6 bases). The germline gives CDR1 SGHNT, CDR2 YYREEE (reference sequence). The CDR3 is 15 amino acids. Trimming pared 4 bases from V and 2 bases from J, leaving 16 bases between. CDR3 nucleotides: TGTGCCAGCAGCCTTTCCCGGGACAACCCCTACGAGCAGTACTTC. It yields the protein CASSLSRDNPYEQYF.

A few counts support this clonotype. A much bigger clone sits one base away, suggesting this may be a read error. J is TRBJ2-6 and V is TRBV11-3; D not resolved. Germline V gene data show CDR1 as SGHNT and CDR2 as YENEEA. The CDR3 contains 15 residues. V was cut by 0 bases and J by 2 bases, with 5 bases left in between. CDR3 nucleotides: TGTGCCAGCAGCTTAGATGGGGCTGGGGCCAACGTCCTGACTTTC. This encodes CASSLDGAGANVLTF.

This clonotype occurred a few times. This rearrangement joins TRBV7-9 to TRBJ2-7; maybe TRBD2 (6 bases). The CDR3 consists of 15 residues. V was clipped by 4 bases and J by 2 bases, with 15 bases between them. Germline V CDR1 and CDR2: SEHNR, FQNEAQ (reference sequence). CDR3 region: CASSSRGSGTYEQYF. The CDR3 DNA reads TGTGCCAGCAGCTCCCGGGGTAGCGGTACCTACGAGCAGTACTTC.

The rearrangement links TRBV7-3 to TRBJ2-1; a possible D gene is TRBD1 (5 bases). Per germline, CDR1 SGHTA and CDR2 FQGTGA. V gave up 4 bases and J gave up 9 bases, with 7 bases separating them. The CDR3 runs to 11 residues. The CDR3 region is CASSSQGEQFF. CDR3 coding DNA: TGTGCCAGCAGCTCCCAGGGTGAGCAGTTCTTC. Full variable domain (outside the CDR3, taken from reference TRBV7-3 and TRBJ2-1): GAGVSQTPSNKVTEKGKYVELRCDPISGHTALYWYRQSLGQGPEFLIYFQGTGAADDSGLPNDRFFAVRPEGSVSTLKIQRTERGDSAVYLCASSSQGEQFFGPGTRLTVL.

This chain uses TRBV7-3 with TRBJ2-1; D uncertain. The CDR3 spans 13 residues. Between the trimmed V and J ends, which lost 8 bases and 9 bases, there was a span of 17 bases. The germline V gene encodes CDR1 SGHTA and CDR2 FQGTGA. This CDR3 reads CASVAEPGGEQFF. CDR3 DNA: TGTGCCAGCGTTGCGGAGCCGGGTGGTGAGCAGTTCTTC.

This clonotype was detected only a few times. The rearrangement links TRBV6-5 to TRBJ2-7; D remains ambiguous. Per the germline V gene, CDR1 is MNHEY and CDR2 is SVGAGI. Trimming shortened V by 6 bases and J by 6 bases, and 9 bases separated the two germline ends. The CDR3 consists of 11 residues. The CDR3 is CASSTRFEQYF. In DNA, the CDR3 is TGTGCCAGCAGCACTCGATTCGAGCAGTACTTC.

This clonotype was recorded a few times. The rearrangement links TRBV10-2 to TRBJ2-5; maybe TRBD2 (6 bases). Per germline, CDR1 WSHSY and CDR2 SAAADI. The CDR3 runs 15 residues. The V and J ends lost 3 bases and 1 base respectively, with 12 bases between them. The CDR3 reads CASSDQAGTQETQYF. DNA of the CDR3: TGCGCCAGCAGTGATCAAGCGGGTACCCAAGAGACCCAGTACTTC.

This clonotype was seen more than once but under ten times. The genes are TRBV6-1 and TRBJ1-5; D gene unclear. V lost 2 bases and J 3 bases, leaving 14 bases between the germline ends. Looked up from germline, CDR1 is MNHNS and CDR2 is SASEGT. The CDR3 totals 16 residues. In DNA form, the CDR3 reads TGTGCCAGCAGTGAACTCCCCCCCGGATCCAATCAGCCCCAGCATTTT. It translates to CASSELPPGSNQPQHF.

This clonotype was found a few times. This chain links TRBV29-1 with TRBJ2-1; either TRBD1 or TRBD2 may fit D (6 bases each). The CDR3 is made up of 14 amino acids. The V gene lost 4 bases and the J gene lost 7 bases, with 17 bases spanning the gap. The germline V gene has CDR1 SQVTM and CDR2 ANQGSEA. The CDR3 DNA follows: TGCAGCGTTGGTGGGACTCTACAGGGAAATGAGCAGTTCTTC. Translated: CSVGGTLQGNEQFF.

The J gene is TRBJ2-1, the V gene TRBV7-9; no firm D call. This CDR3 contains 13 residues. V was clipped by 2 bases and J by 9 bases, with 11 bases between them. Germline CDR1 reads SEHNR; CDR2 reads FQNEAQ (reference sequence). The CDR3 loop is CASSLWAGSEQFF. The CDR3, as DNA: TGTGCCAGCAGCTTATGGGCTGGAAGTGAGCAGTTCTTC.

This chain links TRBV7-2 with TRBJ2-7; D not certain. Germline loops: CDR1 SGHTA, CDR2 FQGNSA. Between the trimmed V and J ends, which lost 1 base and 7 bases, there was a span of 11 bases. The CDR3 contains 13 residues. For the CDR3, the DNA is TGTGCCAGCAGCTTAGTTGGCTTGGGGGAGCAGTACTTC. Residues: CASSLVGLGEQYF.

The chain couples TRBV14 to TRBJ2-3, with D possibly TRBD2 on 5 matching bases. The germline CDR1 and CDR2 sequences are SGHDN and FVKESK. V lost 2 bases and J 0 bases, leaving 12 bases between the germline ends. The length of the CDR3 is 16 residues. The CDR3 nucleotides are TGTGCCAGCAGCCAAATCGGCGGACTGAGCACAGATACGCAGTATTTT. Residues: CASSQIGGLSTDTQYF.

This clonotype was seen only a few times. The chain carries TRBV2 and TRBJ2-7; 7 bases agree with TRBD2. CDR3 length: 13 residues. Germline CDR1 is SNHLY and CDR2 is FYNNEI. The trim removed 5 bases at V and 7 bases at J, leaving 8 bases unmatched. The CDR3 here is CASSWAGEDEQYF. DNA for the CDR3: TGTGCCAGCAGTTGGGCGGGAGAGGATGAGCAGTACTTC. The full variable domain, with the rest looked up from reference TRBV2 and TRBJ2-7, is EPEVTQTPSHQVTQMGQEVILRCVPISNHLYFYWYRQILGQKVEFLVSFYNNEISEKSEIFDDQFSVERPDGSNFTLKIRSTKLEDSAMYFCASSWAGEDEQYFGPGTRLTVT.

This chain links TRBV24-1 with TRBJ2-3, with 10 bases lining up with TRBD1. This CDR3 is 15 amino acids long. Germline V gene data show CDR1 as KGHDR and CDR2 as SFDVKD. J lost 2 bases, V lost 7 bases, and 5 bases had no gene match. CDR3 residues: CATSAGTGVTDTQYF. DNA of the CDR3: TGTGCCACCAGCGCCGGGACAGGGGTCACAGATACGCAGTATTTT.